The clone carrying this TCR beta chain was detected many times. Its target is not known. This entry belongs to a study of identical twins. With 0 bases removed from V and 5 bases from J, the gap between germline ends came to 11 bases. This CDR3 contains 15 residues. Via MiXCR, TCRdb re-called the 5' RACE reads, giving one row per CDR3 protein. Among 750,000 to 950,000 distinct CDR3 sequences, over 9% were seen once, and the ten largest hold around 1.6%. Findings and limits, study-wide: Beta clonotypes that were abundant in cord blood contained fewer insertions, a pattern absent from memory repertoires. Models predicted too little out-of-frame TCR alpha sharing in monozygotic twins.

The same sample was also used in a study of yellow fever vaccine responses in identical twins.

The sample taken for sequencing was PBMCs. The chain combines TRBV12-3 or TRBV12-4 with TRBJ2-1, with D uncertain. The sequence derives from a woman younger than 35 in good health. The DNA for the CDR3 is TGTGCCAGCAGTTTAGCCAGGCTGCAAAACAATGAGCAGTTCTTC. It yields the protein CASSLARLQNNEQFF.